The 26 T cell receptor beta chains given below trace back to one sample, sequenced in a study of shared clonotypes between healthy human individuals. This table comes from immunoSEQ multiplex PCR, and its TCRdb copy is limited to in-frame clones, with some not included. Here the sample spans a few million clones, around nine tenths being singletons. Sequences were obtained from naive CD4+ T cells sorted from blood. The subset is: CD45RA+ positively selected. The source is a man younger than 35 in good health.

The rearrangement joins TRBV18 to TRBJ2-5; D is perhaps TRBD1 (6 bases). This CDR3 is built from 16 residues. From germline, CDR1 is KGHSH and CDR2 LQKENI. The germline V and J ends were trimmed by 3 bases and 2 bases, with 16 bases remaining between them. The CDR3 bases are TGTGCCAGCTCACCCAACCGGGACAAGGGTCAAGAGACCCAGTACTTC. This gives the protein CASSPNRDKGQETQYF.

This sequence joins TRBV5-4 and TRBJ2-3, with 7 bases lining up with TRBD1. J was trimmed by 6 bases and V by 4 bases; bases with no gene match: 14. The CDR3 length is 16 residues. Looked up from germline, CDR1 is SGHNT and CDR2 is YYREEE (reference sequence). The CDR3 here is CASSTGTDIPGDTQYF. The DNA for the CDR3 is TGTGCCAGCAGCACCGGGACAGATATACCCGGGGATACGCAGTATTTT.

The chain recombines TRBV11-3 with TRBJ2-1; possible D gene TRBD1, 5 bases. V lost 4 bases and J 0 bases, leaving 10 bases between the germline ends. The CDR3 has 15 amino acids. CDR1 is SGHNT and CDR2 is YENEEA in the germline V gene. DNA of the CDR3: TGTGCCAGCAGCTCCAGGGTTAGCTCCTACAATGAGCAGTTCTTC. Translating it yields CASSSRVSSYNEQFF.

This chain joins TRBV4-3 and TRBJ2-1; the D is unclear. This CDR3 has 13 amino acids. Germline CDR1 and CDR2: LGHNA and YSLEER. Trimming left V 9 bases short and J 6 bases short, with 15 bases between. CDR3 region: CARQRVGGNEQFF. CDR3 in DNA: TGCGCCAGACAAAGAGTCGGTGGCAATGAGCAGTTCTTC.

In nucleotides, the CDR3 is TGTGCCAGCAGTCCAATACTGATCAATAATTCACCCCTCCACTTT. It yields the protein CASSPILINNSPLHF. The chain employs TRBV6-5 and TRBJ1-6; D unresolved. Germline assignment: CDR1 MNHEY and CDR2 SVGAGI. Trimming cost V 5 bases and J 5 bases, with 13 bases left between them. The CDR3 is 15 residues long.

The V call is TRBV5-6, the J call TRBJ2-5, with 13 positions matching TRBD2. Germline-derived CDR1 and CDR2 are SGHDT and YYEEEE. This CDR3 comprises 16 residues. The ends lost 5 bases at V and 5 bases at J; junction bases unmatched: 9. Here the CDR3 reads CASSSTSGGMHETQYF. The CDR3, as DNA: TGTGCCAGCAGTTCGACTAGCGGGGGGATGCACGAGACCCAGTACTTC. The full variable domain, with the rest looked up from reference TRBV5-6 and TRBJ2-5, is DAGVTQSPTHLIKTRGQQVTLRCSPKSGHDTVSWYQQALGQGPQFIFQYYEEEERQRGNFPDRFSGHQFPNYSSELNVNALLLGDSALYLCASSSTSGGMHETQYFGPGTRLLVL.

CDR3 bases: TGTGCCAGCAGCTTTTCAGTAAACACTGAAGCTTTCTTT. Protein product: CASSFSVNTEAFF. The J gene is TRBJ1-1, the V gene TRBV7-9; D is unclear. The length of the CDR3 is 13 residues. CDR1 and CDR2 (germline): SEHNR, FQNEAQ (reference sequence). The ends were cut back, 3 bases at V and 2 bases at J, with 7 bases in the middle.

The rearrangement uses TRBV27 and TRBJ2-7; D unclear. The V gene lost 8 bases and the J gene lost 6 bases, with 23 bases spanning the gap. The CDR3 runs to 15 residues. Germline V gives CDR1 MNHEY, CDR2 SMNVEV (reference sequence). DNA of the CDR3: TGTGCCAGCGGGTTTCCAGGAGTTTCGAGGACCGAGCAGTACTTC. As protein: CASGFPGVSRTEQYF.

As for this clone: In the same sample, other DNA sequences code for this CDR3. The chain employs TRBV28 and TRBJ1-2, with D perhaps matching TRBD1 (6 bases). This CDR3 is 12 amino acids long. Germline V gives CDR1 MDHEN, CDR2 SYDVKM. V was cut by 4 bases and J by 4 bases, with 7 bases left in between. The CDR3 DNA reads TGTGCCAGCAGTTCACAGGGCTATGGCTACACCTTC. Its translation: CASSSQGYGYTF.

The CDR3 sequence: CASSVMRGSTTGELFF. In DNA form, the CDR3 reads TGTGCCAGCAGCGTAATGCGGGGGTCCACTACCGGGGAGCTGTTTTTT. The rearrangement links TRBV9 to TRBJ2-2, with 7 bases aligning to TRBD2. The length of the CDR3 is 16 residues. After removal of 1 base from V and 5 bases from J, the junction contained 8 bases not matched to a gene. The germline gives CDR1 SGDLS, CDR2 YYNGEE. Combining the CDR3 with reference TRBV9 and TRBJ2-2 gives the whole variable domain DSGVTQTPKHLITATGQRVTLRCSPRSGDLSVYWYQQSLDQGLQFLIQYYNGEERAKGNILERFSAQQFPDLHSELNLSSLELGDSALYFCASSVMRGSTTGELFFGEGSRLTVL.

The chain uses TRBV4-1 and TRBJ1-6; 7 bases are shared with TRBD1. The CDR3 loop spans 17 amino acids. The V gene end was trimmed by 5 bases and the J gene end by 7 bases; junction bases not matched to a gene: 14. Per the germline V gene, CDR1 is MGHRA and CDR2 is YSYEKL. The CDR3 nucleotides read TGCGCCAGCAGCGGGGGGGGACAGTGGGATAGGAATTCACCCCTCCACTTT. It is translated as CASSGGGQWDRNSPLHF.

This sequence joins TRBV18 and TRBJ2-7; 9 bases agree with TRBD1. Unmatched junction bases numbered 13, after V lost 3 bases and J lost 7 bases. The CDR3 runs to 16 residues. Per the germline V gene, CDR1 is KGHSH and CDR2 is LQKENI. CDR3 DNA: TGTGCCAGCTCACCCTTTTCGGGACAGGGTTCTTGGGAGCAGTACTTC. Translating it yields CASSPFSGQGSWEQYF.

This chain uses TRBV5-6 with TRBJ2-7; 8 nucleotides line up with TRBD2. This CDR3 has 16 residues. The trim removed 2 bases at V and 0 bases at J, leaving 7 bases unmatched. Germline CDR1 reads SGHDT; CDR2 reads YYEEEE. In DNA form, the CDR3 reads TGTGCCAGCAGCTTCTGGCTAGCGGGCGACTCCTACGAGCAGTACTTC. It is translated as CASSFWLAGDSYEQYF.

Remarks on this clone: Different DNA sequences within this sample yield the same CDR3. As DNA, the CDR3 is TGTGCCAGTAGGGACAGGCTCTATGGCTACACCTTC. Protein product: CASRDRLYGYTF. The chain is built from TRBV19 and TRBJ1-2, with TRBD1 matching over 7 bases. The CDR3 totals 12 residues. Trimming removed 6 bases from V and 4 bases from J; junction bases left unmatched: 2. Germline CDR1 is LNHDA and CDR2 is SQIVND (reference sequence). Variable domain in full (rest from reference TRBV19 and TRBJ1-2): DGGITQSPKYLFRKEGQNVTLSCEQNLNHDAMYWYRQDPGQGLRLIYYSQIVNDFQKGDIAEGYSVSREKKESFPLTVTSAQKNPTAFYLCASRDRLYGYTFGSGTRLTVV.

The chain joins TRBV7-2 to TRBJ1-1; D remains ambiguous. V lost 2 bases to trimming and J lost 8 bases, with 15 bases between them. The CDR3 spans 14 residues. Germline V CDR1 and CDR2: SGHTA, FQGNSA. The CDR3 DNA reads TGTGCCAGCAGCTTAATGTCAGCCCCGCTAGAAGCTTTCTTT. This translates into CASSLMSAPLEAFF.

This clone came up once. The chain employs TRBV14 and TRBJ1-1; 8 bases fit TRBD1. This CDR3 has 16 amino acids. Germline CDR1 and CDR2: SGHDN and FVKESK. The V and J ends lost 4 bases and 4 bases, in that order; junction bases with no gene match: 11. This CDR3 is CASSRPRGLGSTEAFF. The CDR3 DNA reads TGTGCCAGCAGCCGCCCCAGGGGGCTGGGGAGCACTGAAGCTTTCTTT. The variable domain in full, completed from reference TRBV14 and TRBJ1-1, reads EAGVTQFPSHSVIEKGQTVTLRCDPISGHDNLYWYRRVMGKEIKFLLHFVKESKQDESGMPNNRFLAERTGGTYSTLKVQPAELEDSGVYFCASSRPRGLGSTEAFFGQGTRLTVV.

V gene TRBV9 combines with J gene TRBJ2-1, with a possible D match to TRBD1 (6 bases). The CDR3 length is 16 residues. Trimming pared 3 bases from V and 0 bases from J, leaving 13 bases between. The germline V gene encodes CDR1 SGDLS and CDR2 YYNGEE. The CDR3 DNA reads TGTGCCAGCAGCGCGTCGCCCAGGGGCTCCTACAATGAGCAGTTCTTC. Its protein is CASSASPRGSYNEQFF. The full variable domain, in which reference TRBV9 and TRBJ2-1 provide the parts outside the CDR3, is DSGVTQTPKHLITATGQRVTLRCSPRSGDLSVYWYQQSLDQGLQFLIQYYNGEERAKGNILERFSAQQFPDLHSELNLSSLELGDSALYFCASSASPRGSYNEQFFGPGTRLTVL.

J is TRBJ1-1 and V is TRBV20-1, with unresolved D. V lost 3 bases, J lost 5 bases, and 7 bases lay in between. The germline V gene encodes CDR1 DFQATT and CDR2 SNEGSKA (reference sequence). There are 11 residues in the CDR3. CDR3 residues: CSASRPTEAFF. The CDR3 region has the DNA TGCAGTGCTAGCCGACCGACTGAAGCTTTCTTT.

Worth noting for this clone: Within the sample, other DNA sequences also encode this same CDR3. The chain combines TRBV7-8 with TRBJ2-5; TRBD1 might be the D (6 bases). The ends were cut back, 1 base at V and 2 bases at J, with 8 bases in the middle. The germline V gene encodes CDR1 SGHVS and CDR2 FQNEAQ. The CDR3 length is 14 residues. The CDR3 bases are TGTGCCAGCAGCTTAGGGACAGTTCAAGAGACCCAGTACTTC. It encodes CASSLGTVQETQYF.

In regard to this clone: The same CDR3 can be traced to other DNA sequences in this sample. The chain is built from TRBV10-1 and TRBJ2-3, with 9 bases that match TRBD1. The CDR3 totals 14 residues. V lost 5 bases and J lost 1; bases outside the gene matches: 1. The germline V gene has CDR1 WNHNN and CDR2 SYGVQD (reference sequence). CDR3 bases: TGCGCCAGCAGTAGGGACAGGGGCACAGATACGCAGTATTTT. Translation gives CASSRDRGTDTQYF.

The chain employs TRBV18 and TRBJ2-1; TRBD2 aligns across 7 bases. CDR1 is KGHSH, CDR2 LQKENI, per germline. V was clipped by 2 bases and J by 2 bases; unmatched bases: 6. This CDR3 has 16 residues. CDR3 DNA sequence: TGTGCCAGCTCACCATTATCGCGGGAGACCTACAATGAGCAGTTCTTC. This gives the protein CASSPLSRETYNEQFF.

The chain's CDR3 is CAWSVPGPYEQYF. Here the CDR3 DNA reads TGTGCCTGGAGTGTACCCGGGCCTTACGAGCAGTACTTC. The rearrangement uses TRBV30 and TRBJ2-7; no clear D. This CDR3 has 13 residues. Trimming stripped 0 bases from V and 4 bases from J, with 10 bases between. Germline CDR1 and CDR2: GTSNPN and SVGIG (reference sequence). The full variable domain, in which reference TRBV30 and TRBJ2-7 provide the parts outside the CDR3, is SQTIHQWPATLVQPVGSPLSLECTVEGTSNPNLYWYRQAAGRGLQLLFYSVGIGQISSEVPQNLSASRPQDRQFILSSKKLLLSDSGFYLCAWSVPGPYEQYFGPGTRLTVT.

The rearrangement joins TRBV2 to TRBJ1-2; D call uncertain. The CDR3 length is 13 residues. Germline values: CDR1 SNHLY, CDR2 FYNNEI. Deletions cut 5 bases from V and 4 bases from J, with 11 bases between. The DNA of the CDR3 is TGTGCCAGCAGTAGACGTATCCCCTATGGCTACACCTTC. It yields the protein CASSRRIPYGYTF.

This clone was seen only once. V gene TRBV27 combines with J gene TRBJ2-3, with a tentative D call TRBD1 (6 bases). This CDR3 has 15 amino acids. Germline lookup yields CDR1 MNHEY and CDR2 SMNVEV (reference sequence). V shed 5 bases and J shed 3 bases, with 15 bases lying between them. This chain's CDR3 is CASSPALQGTDTQYF. Written as DNA, the CDR3 is TGTGCCAGCAGTCCGGCTCTACAGGGAACAGATACGCAGTATTTT.

The chain employs TRBV5-1 and TRBJ2-1; no clear D gene. CDR1 and CDR2 from the germline V gene are SGHRS and YFSETQ. The V end was cut by 4 bases, the J end by 7 bases, with 12 bases between. CDR3 length equals 13 residues. The CDR3 region is CASSDGPLNEQFF. The CDR3, as DNA: TGCGCCAGCAGCGACGGACCCTTAAATGAGCAGTTCTTC.

This clone was picked up a small number of times. The J gene is TRBJ2-7, the V gene TRBV10-3; D tentatively fits TRBD1 or TRBD2 (5 bases each). Trimming took off 10 bases at V and 5 bases at J, with 18 bases between the two ends. Germline-derived CDR1 and CDR2 are ENHRY and SYGVKD. This CDR3 spans 13 amino acids. CDR3 nucleotide sequence: TGTGCCACCATAGCAAATGAGGGGAACGAGCAGTACTTC. This encodes CATIANEGNEQYF.